This entry concerns a single T cell receptor (beta chain). What it recognizes is unknown. This specimen comes from a study of neoadjuvant nivolumab and ipilimumab in lung cancer. Points from the study as a whole: Resected-tumor TCR richness correlated positively with pretherapy blood richness.

TCRdb's copy holds only in-frame clones and misses some; the assay was immunoSEQ multiplex PCR. The table lists thousands of clones, about four fifths of them singletons. Germline CDR1 and CDR2: LNHDA and SQIVND (reference sequence). The CDR3 consists of 15 residues. Trimming removed 7 bases at V and 0 bases at J, with 15 bases between. Sequenced here: normal lung tissue adjacent to the tumor, sampled after neoadjuvant nivolumab, alone or with ipilimumab, at or shortly before surgery. The receptor comes from an adult with non-small cell lung cancer. Some clones in this sample may be carry-over from other donors' samples. This sequence joins TRBV19 and TRBJ1-2; D perhaps matches TRBD1 (5 bases). In DNA, the CDR3 is TGTGCCAGTACCTGGGACCAAATGGCTAACTATGGCTACACCTTC. Its protein product is CASTWDQMANYGYTF.